A selection of T cell receptor beta chains follows, all from one sample in a study of blood T cell repertoires in COVID-19. Measured with immunoSEQ multiplex PCR; TCRdb has only the in-frame clones, and not every one. The sample holds roughly 340,000 clones, under 95% seen once. The sample comprised peripheral blood. The origin of the receptors is a woman under 30 who had recovered from COVID-19. The conserved cysteine and the conserved F or W are not part of the CDR3 here. Fields, in order: V gene, clone size, CDR3 length, J gene, CDR3 protein. Size tells how often a clone was seen (once, few, many) or the class of an expanded clone, and some rows leave it out.

>TRBV24-1|-|11|TRBJ2-5
ATRSWGQETQY
>TRBV18|-|13|TRBJ1-1
ASSPGPPMNTEAF
>TRBV7-9|-|12|TRBJ1-2
ASSLAQGAGGYT
>TRBV3-1/TRBV3-2|-|11|TRBJ2-1
ASSPFNYNEQF
>TRBV4-2|-|17|TRBJ2-2
ASSPRVSSGRKNTGELF
>TRBV19|-|15|TRBJ1-5
ASSPKTGDVRNQPQH
>TRBV11-3|-|14|TRBJ2-1
ASSPRLAVPRDEQF
>TRBV7-9|-|11|TRBJ1-3
ASSLGVLNGRD
>TRBV4-1|few|12|TRBJ1-2
ASRAPGTNYGYT
>TRBV5-4|few|11|TRBJ2-2
ASSLAGGGELF
>TRBV21-1|-|13|TRBJ1-2
ASSKGRAGLYGYT
>TRBV6-5|-|11|TRBJ2-3
ASQGLIHDTQY
>TRBV25-1|-|15|TRBJ2-2
ASSDLQGAVNTGELF
>TRBV4-1|-|14|TRBJ1-5
ASSQGARESNQPQH
>TRBV24-1|once|17|TRBJ2-2
ATSDLSLAGGTNTGELF
>TRBV19|-|13|TRBJ2-1
ASSNDWSRLNEQF
>TRBV9|-|14|TRBJ2-2
TSSVGVGGSTGELF